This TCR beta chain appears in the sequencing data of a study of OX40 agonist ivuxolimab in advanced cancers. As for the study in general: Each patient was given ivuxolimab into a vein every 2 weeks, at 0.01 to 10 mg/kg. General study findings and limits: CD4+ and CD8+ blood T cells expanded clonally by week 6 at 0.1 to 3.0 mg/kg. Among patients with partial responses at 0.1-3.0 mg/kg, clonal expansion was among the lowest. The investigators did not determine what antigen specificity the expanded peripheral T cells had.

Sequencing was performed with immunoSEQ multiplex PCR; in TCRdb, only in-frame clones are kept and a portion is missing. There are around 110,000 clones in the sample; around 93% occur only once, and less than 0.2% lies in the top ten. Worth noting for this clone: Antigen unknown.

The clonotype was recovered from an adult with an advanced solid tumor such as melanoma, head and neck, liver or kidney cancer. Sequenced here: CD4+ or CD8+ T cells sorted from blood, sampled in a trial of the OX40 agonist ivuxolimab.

CDR3 DNA: TGTGCCAGCAGTTCTAGACAGATAAACGGGGAGCTGTTTTTT. Translating gives CASSSRQINGELFF. This chain joins TRBV28 and TRBJ2-2; D is perhaps TRBD1 (5 bases). The V end was cut by 4 bases, the J end by 7 bases, with 13 bases between. Germline V CDR1 and CDR2: MDHEN, SYDVKM. The CDR3 totals 14 residues.